Shown below are 22 T cell receptor beta chains from a single sample sequenced in a study of blood T cell repertoires in COVID-19. Data came from immunoSEQ multiplex PCR; TCRdb stores just in-frame clones and leaves some out. There are about 290,000 clones in the sample; approximately 89% occur only once, and 8.5% to 14% lies in the top ten. The specimen sequenced was peripheral blood. These receptor sequences come from a woman aged 25 to 39 with COVID-19, enrolled during active disease.

V usage is TRBV11-2 and J usage is TRBJ1-2, with unresolved D. Germline V lookup: CDR1 SGHAT, CDR2 FQNNGV. The CDR3 totals 13 residues. Trimming removed 2 bases from V and 6 bases from J, with 10 bases in between. Here the CDR3 reads CASSLYGRDGYTF. The CDR3 bases are TGTGCCAGCAGCTTATATGGGCGGGATGGCTACACCTTC.

The rearrangement uses TRBV24-1 and TRBJ2-5; maybe TRBD1 (6 bases). CDR3 length: 17 amino acids. CDR1 is KGHDR and CDR2 is SFDVKD in the germline V gene. Between the trimmed V and J ends, which lost 5 bases and 1 base, there was a span of 19 bases. As DNA, the CDR3 is TGTGCCACCAGTGGGATCCGGGACATCGGGTCCCAAGAGACCCAGTACTTC. This gives the protein CATSGIRDIGSQETQYF.

This chain links TRBV4-1 with TRBJ2-7; D might be TRBD2 (6 bases). The CDR3 consists of 13 residues. V was trimmed by 11 bases and J by 0 bases, leaving 14 bases between them. The germline V gene encodes CDR1 MGHRA and CDR2 YSYEKL. This CDR3 reads CASAGLLSYEQYF. For the CDR3, the DNA is TGCGCCTCGGCGGGACTCCTCTCCTACGAGCAGTACTTC.

The rearrangement links TRBV1 to TRBJ1-6. TRBV1 is a recognized pseudogene. The CDR3 has 14 amino acids. In DNA form, the CDR3 reads TGCACCAGCAGCCAAACTCGGGGGAATTCACCCCTCCACTTT. The encoded protein is CTSSQTRGNSPLHF.

V is TRBV5-1 and J is TRBJ2-4; tentatively, D is TRBD1 (6 bases). Germline CDR1 SGHRS, CDR2 YFSETQ. The CDR3 runs 14 residues. Trimming cost V 4 bases and J 4 bases, with 12 bases left between them. Here the CDR3 reads CASSKTGWKNIQYF. The CDR3 DNA reads TGCGCCAGCAGCAAAACAGGGTGGAAAAACATTCAGTACTTC. The full variable domain, rest sourced from reference TRBV5-1 and TRBJ2-4, is KAGVTQTPRYLIKTRGQQVTLSCSPISGHRSVSWYQQTPGQGLQFLFEYFSETQRNKGNFPGRFSGRQFSNSRSEMNVSTLELGDSALYLCASSKTGWKNIQYFGAGTRLSVL.

The genes are TRBV7-9 and TRBJ2-7; TRBD1 aligns across 7 bases. CDR3 size: 14 residues. V shed 5 bases and J 1 base; nucleotides not matched to a gene: 5. Germline V gives CDR1 SEHNR, CDR2 FQNEAQ (reference sequence). As DNA, the CDR3 is TGTGCCAGCAGCGTAAGACAGGGTTCCTACGAGCAGTACTTC. Translated: CASSVRQGSYEQYF.

The V and J genes are TRBV9 and TRBJ1-5; D is perhaps TRBD1 (5 bases). The CDR3 extends over 16 amino acids. Germline lookup yields CDR1 SGDLS and CDR2 YYNGEE. The V end lost 0 bases, the J end lost 2 bases, and 12 bases lay between the germline ends. The CDR3 sequence is CASSVGWGGGNQPQHF. The CDR3 nucleotides read TGTGCCAGCAGCGTAGGGTGGGGCGGGGGCAATCAGCCCCAGCATTTT.

CDR3 residues: CASRQRTSTSYEQYF. In nucleotides, the CDR3 is TGTGCCAGCAGGCAGCGGACGTCTACATCCTACGAGCAGTACTTC. The V gene is TRBV28, the J gene TRBJ2-7, with D perhaps TRBD2 (5 bases). Trimming removed 6 bases from V and 1 base from J, with 16 bases in between. The CDR3 spans 15 residues. Per germline, CDR1 MDHEN and CDR2 SYDVKM.

This sequence joins TRBV5-1 and TRBJ2-7; tentative D call: TRBD1 (5 bases). Germline-derived CDR1 and CDR2 are SGHRS and YFSETQ. V lost 0 bases to trimming and J lost 5 bases, with 9 bases between them. The CDR3 has 13 residues. CDR3 DNA: TGCGCCAGCAGCTTGGGTGGGGCAAACGAGCAGTACTTC. Amino acids: CASSLGGANEQYF.

The rearrangement uses TRBV3-1 (or the pseudogene TRBV3-2) and TRBJ1-5; TRBD1 matches 10 bases. The CDR3 extends over 18 amino acids. V dropped 3 bases and J dropped 9; count of bases not matched to a gene: 17. Per germline, CDR1 LGHDT and CDR2 YNNKEL (reference sequence). CDR3 DNA: TGTGCCAGCAGCCATACGAGGGGACAGGGGTTTTATTTTGGGCCCCAGCATTTT. This encodes CASSHTRGQGFYFGPQHF.

The chain combines TRBV19 with TRBJ2-1; 7 positions match TRBD1. V shed 8 bases, J shed 0 bases, and the junction held 4 bases outside the gene matches. The CDR3 is made up of 14 amino acids. Germline V gene sequence: CDR1 LNHDA, CDR2 SQIVND (reference sequence). The CDR3 loop is CASETGSSYNEQFF. The DNA of the CDR3 is TGTGCCAGTGAGACAGGGAGCTCCTACAATGAGCAGTTCTTC.

This clone was recorded a few times. The gene calls are TRBV28 and TRBJ1-6; TRBD1 matches at 12 bases. This CDR3 spans 17 amino acids. Germline lookup yields CDR1 MDHEN and CDR2 SYDVKM. V lost 5 bases, J lost 3 bases, and 5 bases stayed unmatched. The CDR3 nucleotides are TGTGCCAGCAGTCGGGGACAGGGGGCCTTCTATAATTCACCCCTCCACTTT. Amino acids: CASSRGQGAFYNSPLHF.

The chain joins TRBV18 to TRBJ2-7; D possibly corresponds to TRBD2 (5 bases). Germline loops: CDR1 KGHSH, CDR2 LQKENI. The CDR3 contains 14 residues. V dropped 1 base and J dropped 2 bases, with 9 bases sitting between them. CDR3 sequence (DNA): TGTGCCAGCTCACCACAGGCGGGTACCTACGAGCAGTACTTC. Amino acid sequence: CASSPQAGTYEQYF.

The chain is built from TRBV18 and TRBJ1-6, with D perhaps TRBD1 (5 bases). The CDR3 covers 16 residues. Looked up from germline, CDR1 is KGHSH and CDR2 is LQKENI. V shed 0 bases and J shed 10 bases, with 16 bases lying between them. The CDR3 nucleotides read TGTGCCAGCTCACCACCGCAGGGATCGGTTCGGTCACCCCTCCACTTT. It encodes CASSPPQGSVRSPLHF.

This CDR3 is CASSPLTRNSPLHF. CDR3 in DNA: TGTGCCAGCAGCCCCCTAACCAGGAATTCACCCCTCCACTTT. The chain joins TRBV9 to TRBJ1-6; D uncertain. V lost 4 bases and J 7 bases, leaving 12 bases between the germline ends. CDR1 SGDLS and CDR2 YYNGEE come from the germline V gene. There are 14 residues in the CDR3.

As concerns this clone: The sample holds other DNA sequences that translate to the same CDR3. The J gene is TRBJ2-7, the V gene TRBV7-9; D remains ambiguous. Trimming removed 2 bases at V and 3 bases at J, with 5 bases between. The CDR3 is 12 residues long. Looked up from germline, CDR1 is SEHNR and CDR2 is FQNEAQ (reference sequence). CDR3 sequence reads: CASSLTGYEQYF. The CDR3 coding sequence is TGTGCCAGCAGCTTAACGGGCTACGAGCAGTACTTC.

The CDR3 bases are TGTGCCAGCAGCTTGGCCATGGATACGCAGTATTTT. It translates to CASSLAMDTQYF. The V gene is TRBV5-6, the J gene TRBJ2-3; no clear D gene. From germline, CDR1 is SGHDT and CDR2 YYEEEE. This CDR3 has 12 amino acids. The V and J ends lost 0 bases and 6 bases respectively, with 5 bases between them.

CDR3 loop: CASSIEGTGIYEQYF. The CDR3 nucleotides are TGTGCCAGTAGTATCGAAGGGACAGGGATATACGAGCAGTACTTC. This chain links TRBV19 with TRBJ2-7; the match to TRBD1 covers 9 bases. Trimming at V came to 3 bases and at J to 4 bases, leaving 7 bases not matched to a gene. CDR3 size: 15 residues. CDR1 and CDR2 from the germline V gene are LNHDA and SQIVND (reference sequence).

V and J are TRBV7-2 and TRBJ1-6; 7 nucleotides agree with TRBD1. With 0 bases clipped from V and 13 bases from J, the junction kept 15 bases outside the gene matches. The CDR3 has 17 amino acids. Germline values: CDR1 SGHTA, CDR2 FQGNSA. CDR3 residues: CASSLALRQGGPRPLHF. The CDR3, as DNA: TGTGCCAGCAGCTTAGCTCTCAGACAGGGAGGTCCTAGGCCCCTCCACTTT.

This rearrangement joins TRBV4-1 to TRBJ2-1; possible D gene TRBD2, 6 bases. CDR3 length: 17 residues. Germline CDR1 and CDR2: MGHRA and YSYEKL. V lost 1 base to trimming and J lost 3 bases, with 16 bases between them. CDR3 sequence (DNA): TGCGCCAGCAGCCAAGTACTGGCTAGCGTCGTCTACAATGAGCAGTTCTTC. Encoded protein: CASSQVLASVVYNEQFF.

This chain connects TRBV5-1 to TRBJ1-6; D is unresolved. Germline CDR1 SGHRS, CDR2 YFSETQ. V shed 2 bases and J shed 7 bases, with 13 bases lying between them. The CDR3 has 15 amino acids. The DNA for the CDR3 is TGCGCCAGCAGCTTAGGAGGACGTTCCAATTCACCCCTCCACTTT. Translating it yields CASSLGGRSNSPLHF.

The chain joins TRBV4-1 to TRBJ1-6; TRBD1 agrees at 10 bases. CDR1 is MGHRA and CDR2 is YSYEKL in the germline V gene. The V gene end was trimmed by 0 bases and the J gene end by 9 bases; junction bases not matched to a gene: 2. The CDR3 has 15 residues. For the CDR3, the DNA is TGCGCCAGCAGCCAAGATGGGGACAGGGGTTCACCCCTCCACTTT. Protein sequence: CASSQDGDRGSPLHF.